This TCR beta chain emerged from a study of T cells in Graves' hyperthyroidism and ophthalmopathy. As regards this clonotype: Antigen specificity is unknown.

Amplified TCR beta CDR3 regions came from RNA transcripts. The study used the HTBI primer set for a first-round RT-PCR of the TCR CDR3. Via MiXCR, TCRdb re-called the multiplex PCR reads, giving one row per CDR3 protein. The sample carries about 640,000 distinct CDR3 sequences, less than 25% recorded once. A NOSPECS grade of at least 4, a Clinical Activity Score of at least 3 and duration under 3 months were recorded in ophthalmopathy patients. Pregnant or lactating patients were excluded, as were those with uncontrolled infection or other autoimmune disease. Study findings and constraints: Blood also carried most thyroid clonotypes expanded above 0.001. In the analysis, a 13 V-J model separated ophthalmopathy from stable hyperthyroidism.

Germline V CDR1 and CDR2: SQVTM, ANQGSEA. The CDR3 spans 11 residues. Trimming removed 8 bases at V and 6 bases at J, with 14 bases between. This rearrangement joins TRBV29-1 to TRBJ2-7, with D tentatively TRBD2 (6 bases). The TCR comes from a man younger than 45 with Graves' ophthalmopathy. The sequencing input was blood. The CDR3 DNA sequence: TGCAGCACTTTGACCGGGGGCGAGCAGTACTTC. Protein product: CSTLTGGEQYF.